This T cell receptor beta chain was captured in a study of blood T cell repertoires in COVID-19. This clone was seen a single time. Some clones are missing from TCRdb's copy, which holds only in-frame ones; the method was immunoSEQ multiplex PCR. Counted here are about 160,000 clones, more than 70% occurring once; the ten biggest clones make up about a sixth. The germline gives CDR1 LNHDA, CDR2 SQIVND (reference sequence). V dropped 4 bases and J dropped 5; count of bases not matched to a gene: 7. The CDR3 has 15 amino acids. The sample taken for sequencing was PBMCs or T cells enriched from blood (not recorded which). The chain couples TRBV19 to TRBJ1-4, with 7 bases matching TRBD1. The sequence came from a man aged 55 to 69 who had recovered from COVID-19. The chain's CDR3 is CASSTDRVVNEKLFF. The DNA of the CDR3 is TGTGCCAGTAGTACCGACAGGGTAGTGAATGAAAAACTGTTTTTT. The variable domain in full, with the rest retrieved from reference TRBV19 and TRBJ1-4, is DGGITQSPKYLFRKEGQNVTLSCEQNLNHDAMYWYRQDPGQGLRLIYYSQIVNDFQKGDIAEGYSVSREKKESFPLTVTSAQKNPTAFYLCASSTDRVVNEKLFFGSGTQLSVL.